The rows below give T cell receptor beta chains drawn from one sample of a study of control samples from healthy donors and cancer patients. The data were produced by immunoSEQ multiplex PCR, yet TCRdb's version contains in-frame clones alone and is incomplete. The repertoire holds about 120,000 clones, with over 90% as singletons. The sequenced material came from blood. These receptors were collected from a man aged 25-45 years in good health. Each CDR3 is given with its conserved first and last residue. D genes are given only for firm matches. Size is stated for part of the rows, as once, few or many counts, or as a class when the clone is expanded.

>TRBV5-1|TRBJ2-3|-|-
TGCGCCAGCAGCTCCGGACTCAGCACAGATACGCAGTATTTT
CASSSGLSTDTQYF
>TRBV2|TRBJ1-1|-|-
TGTGCCAGCAGTGTCCTAGACCGAGGCCGAGCTTTCTTT
CASSVLDRGRAFF
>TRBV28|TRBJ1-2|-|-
TGTGCCAGCAGTTTCGCGGGCTATGGCTACACCTTC
CASSFAGYGYTF
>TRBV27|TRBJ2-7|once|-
TGTGCCAGCAGAGGGCTGACAGAGAGGTACGAGCAGTACTTC
CASRGLTERYEQYF
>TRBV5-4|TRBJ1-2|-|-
TGTGCCAGCAGCTTGGAGGGGTGGGACTATGGCTACACCTTC
CASSLEGWDYGYTF
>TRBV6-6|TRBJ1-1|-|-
TGTGCCAGCAGTCCGGCGCCAGACAGGACTGAAGCTTTCTTT
CASSPAPDRTEAFF
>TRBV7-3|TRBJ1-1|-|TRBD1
TGTGCCAGCAGCTTAACGGGGACAGGAATGAACACTGAAGCTTTCTTT
CASSLTGTGMNTEAFF
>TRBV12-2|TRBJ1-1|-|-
TGTGCAAGTCGCCCACCGAGGAGGGGGACGGGGTACACTGAAGCTTTCTTT
CASRPPRRGTGYTEAFF
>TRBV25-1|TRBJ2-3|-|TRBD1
TGTGCCAGCACCGACACGACAGGGGAGTTGGCAGATACGCAGTATTTT
CASTDTTGELADTQYF
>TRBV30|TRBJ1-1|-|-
TGTGCCTGGAGTCGGAGGGGAGCTGAAGCTTTCTTT
CAWSRRGAEAFF
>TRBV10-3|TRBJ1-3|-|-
TGTGCCATCAGTTTGACTGATTTCTCTGGAAACACCATATATTTT
CAISLTDFSGNTIYF
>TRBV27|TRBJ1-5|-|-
TGTGCCAGCAGTTTATCCGGGGTGATGCCCCAGCATTTT
CASSLSGVMPQHF
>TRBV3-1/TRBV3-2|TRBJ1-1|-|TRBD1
TGTGCCAGCAGCCGTTCGACAGGGTCCACTGAAGCTTTCTTT
CASSRSTGSTEAFF
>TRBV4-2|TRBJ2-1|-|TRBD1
TGTGCCAGCAGCCAATCTCTCGGGACAGGGCGGAATGAGCAGTTCTTC
CASSQSLGTGRNEQFF
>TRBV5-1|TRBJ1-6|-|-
TGCGCCAGCAGCTTGGTGGGTAGCTCCTATAATTCACCCCTCCACTTT
CASSLVGSSYNSPLHF
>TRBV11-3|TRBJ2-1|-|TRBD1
TGTGCCAGCAGCTTGGGACAGGGGGAGAATGAGCAGTTCTTC
CASSLGQGENEQFF
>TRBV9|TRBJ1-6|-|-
TGTGCCAGCAGCGCACAGGGCGATGAGAATTCACCCCTCCACTTT
CASSAQGDENSPLHF
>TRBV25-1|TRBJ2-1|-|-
TGTGCCAGCAGTGAGCCAGGAGACAGCCCCTACAATGAGCAGTTCTTC
CASSEPGDSPYNEQFF
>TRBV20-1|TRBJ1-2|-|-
TGCAGTGCTAGGGAATATGGAGGCTACACCTTC
CSAREYGGYTF